The next 7 T cell receptor beta chains were all read from a single sample in a study of T cell repertoires in aging, cancer and after chemotherapy. Peripheral blood genomic DNA, not sorted cells or RNA, was the template. Multiplex touch-down PCR with TRB-A/B primers amplified rearranged V-D-J TRB sequences. Each CDR3 protein is one row after TCRdb ran MiXCR on the multiplex PCR reads. The table has about 21,000 distinct CDR3 sequences, roughly 35% seen once. The sequencing input was blood. These receptors were taken from a human donor with a solid tumor.

The CDR3 region is CASRKGQMNTEAFF. The CDR3, as DNA: TGTGCCAGCAGAAAAGGACAGATGAACACTGAAGCTTTCTTT. V gene TRBV12-3 or TRBV12-4 combines with J gene TRBJ1-1; TRBD1 is a possible D gene (6 bases). The CDR3 contains 14 residues. V shed 6 bases and J shed 0 bases, with 11 bases lying between them.

This chain connects TRBV11-2 to TRBJ2-3, with 10 bases aligning to TRBD2. Germline loops: CDR1 SGHAT, CDR2 FQNNGV. This CDR3 contains 17 residues. V trimming: 3 bases; J trimming: 3 bases; junction bases outside the gene matches: 9. Written as DNA, the CDR3 is TGTGCCAGCAGCTTCTTTACTAGCGGGGCCCCGACAGATACGCAGTATTTT. This translates into CASSFFTSGAPTDTQYF.

The rearrangement uses TRBV6-5 and TRBJ1-5; possibly TRBD1 for D (6 bases). The CDR3 spans 20 residues. Germline V lookup: CDR1 MNHEY, CDR2 SVGAGI. Trimming left V 0 bases short and J 0 bases short, with 21 bases between. CDR3 amino acids: CASSYSMGGARVSSNQPQHF. The CDR3 bases are TGTGCCAGCAGTTACTCGATGGGGGGGGCGAGGGTGAGTAGCAATCAGCCCCAGCATTTT.

The chain combines TRBV15 with TRBJ1-2; D may be TRBD1 (5 bases). Germline CDR1 is LNHNV and CDR2 is YYDKDF (reference sequence). V gave up 5 bases and J gave up 1 base, with 14 bases separating them. The CDR3 contains 15 residues. Written as DNA, the CDR3 is TGTGCCACCAGCCTCGTAGGGGCCCTTAACTATGGCTACACCTTC. Amino acids: CATSLVGALNYGYTF.

The chain recombines TRBV10-3 with TRBJ2-1; TRBD1 matches at 10 bases. The germline V gene has CDR1 ENHRY and CDR2 SYGVKD. The CDR3 sequence is 15 residues long. V lost 7 bases and J lost 8; bases outside the gene matches: 11. DNA for the CDR3: TGTGCCATCACCACGGGAGACAGGGGGCTCCATGAGCAGTTCTTC. This codes for CAITTGDRGLHEQFF.

This clonotype came up once. This chain links TRBV18 with TRBJ2-1; 11 bases fit TRBD2. The germline V gene encodes CDR1 KGHSH and CDR2 LQKENI. The V gene end was trimmed by 6 bases and the J gene end by 5 bases; junction bases not matched to a gene: 9. The CDR3 is 16 residues long. The CDR3 DNA reads as TGTGCCAGCTCTTCGATAACTAGCGGGAGAGACAATGAGCAGTTCTTC. As protein: CASSSITSGRDNEQFF.

The chain joins TRBV20-1 to TRBJ2-2; perhaps TRBD2 as D (5 bases). V was shortened by 3 bases and J by 1 base, with 15 bases between the two germline ends. Germline V lookup: CDR1 DFQATT, CDR2 SNEGSKA (reference sequence). The CDR3 is made up of 16 amino acids. The CDR3 nucleotides read TGCAGTGCTAGGGAGGCTGGTAGGAGGAACACCGGGGAGCTGTTTTTT. This sequence encodes CSAREAGRRNTGELFF.